Following are 10 T cell receptor beta chains from one sample sequenced in a study of T cell responses to AZD1222 COVID-19 vaccine. Generated by immunoSEQ multiplex PCR, the TCRdb table keeps only in-frame clones and is missing some. Here the sample spans 77,000 or so clones, just over 90% being singletons. Sequenced material: peripheral blood, taken on day 0 of MenACWY control vaccination. The receptor set was obtained from an adult in good health.

This clone was seen only a few times. The chain joins TRBV27 to TRBJ2-1; TRBD2 matches at 10 bases. J gave up 9 bases and V 10 bases, and 9 bases lay outside the gene matches. The CDR3 runs 13 residues. Germline V gene sequence: CDR1 MNHEY, CDR2 SMNVEV (reference sequence). The CDR3 DNA sequence: TGTGCCACCGTTAGCGGGGGGCGGGGTGAGCAGTTCTTC. Residues: CATVSGGRGEQFF.

The chain joins TRBV19 to TRBJ2-1; 9 bases match TRBD1. V shed 7 bases and J 6 bases; nucleotides not matched to a gene: 10. The CDR3 consists of 15 residues. Germline V gene sequence: CDR1 LNHDA, CDR2 SQIVND (reference sequence). The CDR3 coding sequence is TGTGCCAGTACTCGGGGACAGGGAGGGGGCAATGAGCAGTTCTTC. Residues: CASTRGQGGGNEQFF.

The V and J genes are TRBV28 and TRBJ2-7; 11 bases align to TRBD1. The CDR3 length is 14 residues. The J segment lost 3 bases and the V segment lost 7 bases, leaving 5 bases of the junction unmatched. CDR1 and CDR2 (germline): MDHEN, SYDVKM. CDR3 amino acids: CASNTGTGGYEQYF. CDR3 bases: TGTGCCAGCAATACCGGGACAGGGGGCTACGAGCAGTACTTC.

This chain links TRBV9 with TRBJ2-7; D call uncertain. The V gene lost 0 bases and the J gene lost 1 base, with 8 bases spanning the gap. Germline CDR1 is SGDLS and CDR2 is YYNGEE. The CDR3 consists of 14 residues. CDR3 in DNA: TGTGCCAGCAGCGTAGGGGCAGATTCCTACGAGCAGTACTTC. Its protein product is CASSVGADSYEQYF.

CDR3 sequence reads: CASKFTRNTEAFF. The CDR3 nucleotides read TGTGCCAGCAAATTTACCAGGAACACTGAAGCTTTCTTT. The J gene is TRBJ1-1, the V gene TRBV2; no clear D gene. CDR1 and CDR2 (germline): SNHLY, FYNNEI. The CDR3 totals 13 residues. Trimming took 7 bases from V and 1 from J, leaving 10 bases between them.

The J gene is TRBJ2-7, the V gene TRBV12-3 or TRBV12-4, with unresolved D. The CDR3 spans 11 residues. Trimming took off 8 bases at V and 3 bases at J, with 8 bases between the two ends. This CDR3 reads CASARVYEQYF. CDR3 nucleotide sequence: TGTGCCAGCGCCCGGGTCTACGAGCAGTACTTC.

The chain recombines TRBV12-5 with TRBJ2-3; 10 bases agree with TRBD1. The germline V gene has CDR1 LGHNT and CDR2 FRNRAP. The CDR3 totals 17 residues. J lost 3 bases, V lost 5 bases, and 11 bases had no gene match. Here the CDR3 DNA reads TGTGCTAGTGGTCCCGGGACAGGGGTCGTAGGGACAGATACGCAGTATTTT. Its translation is CASGPGTGVVGTDTQYF.

The genes are TRBV3-1 (or the pseudogene TRBV3-2) and TRBJ1-1; D possibly corresponds to TRBD1 (6 bases). This CDR3 is built from 12 residues. V lost 4 bases and J lost 7, with 10 bases in between. Germline assignment: CDR1 LGHDT and CDR2 YNNKEL (reference sequence). The CDR3 reads CASSPQGLEAFF. The CDR3 DNA follows: TGTGCCAGCAGCCCCCAGGGGCTTGAAGCTTTCTTT.

This rearrangement joins TRBV3-1 (or the pseudogene TRBV3-2) to TRBJ1-5; unclear D gene. Germline lookup yields CDR1 LGHDT and CDR2 YNNKEL (reference sequence). V lost 4 bases and J 3 bases, leaving 7 bases between the germline ends. The CDR3 is 13 residues long. CDR3 in DNA: TGTGCCAGCAGCCCTGATGTCAATCAGCCCCAGCATTTT. Translation gives CASSPDVNQPQHF.

The J gene is TRBJ1-6, the V gene TRBV14, with D unresolved. Trimming pared 2 bases from V and 4 bases from J, leaving 6 bases between. Germline loops: CDR1 SGHDN, CDR2 FVKESK. The CDR3 is made up of 14 amino acids. CDR3 bases: TGTGCCAGCAGCCAAATGGCGTATAATTCACCCCTCCACTTT. It yields the protein CASSQMAYNSPLHF. The whole variable domain, remainder taken from reference TRBV14 and TRBJ1-6, is EAGVTQFPSHSVIEKGQTVTLRCDPISGHDNLYWYRRVMGKEIKFLLHFVKESKQDESGMPNNRFLAERTGGTYSTLKVQPAELEDSGVYFCASSQMAYNSPLHFGNGTRLTVT.